Below are 21 T cell receptor beta chains sequenced from a single sample in a study of long-term antiretroviral therapy in people with HIV. Researchers ran immunoSEQ v3.0 at survey level. This table comes from immunoSEQ multiplex PCR, and its TCRdb copy is limited to in-frame clones, with some not included. This table holds about 25,000 clones, 80% to 90% found once. This material consisted of unsorted PBMCs, taken around 4.5 years after starting antiretroviral therapy. These receptors were taken from a man aged 25 to 40 with HIV.

The gene calls are TRBV19 and TRBJ2-2; D might be TRBD1 (6 bases). The CDR3 is 14 residues long. CDR1 is LNHDA and CDR2 is SQIVND in the germline V gene (reference sequence). V shed 6 bases and J shed 2 bases, with 10 bases lying between them. The CDR3 sequence: CASSRDINTGELFF. CDR3 DNA sequence: TGTGCCAGTAGCCGGGACATAAACACCGGGGAGCTGTTTTTT.

The chain carries TRBV27 and TRBJ2-7; 10 positions agree with TRBD1. Germline V gives CDR1 MNHEY, CDR2 SMNVEV (reference sequence). The CDR3 length is 17 residues. V shed 10 bases, J shed 3 bases, and the junction held 18 bases outside the gene matches. The DNA of the CDR3 is TGTGCCACCACTGAGGGGGCGTCCGGGACAGGGGTCTACGAGCAGTACTTC. It is translated as CATTEGASGTGVYEQYF.

The chain joins TRBV9 to TRBJ1-1; D might be TRBD1 (6 bases). The V end was cut by 3 bases, the J end by 3 bases, with 15 bases between. CDR3 length: 15 residues. Germline V gene data show CDR1 as SGDLS and CDR2 as YYNGEE. The CDR3 region has the DNA TGTGCCAGCAGCGAGCAGACAGGTTGGGACACTGAAGCTTTCTTT. This encodes CASSEQTGWDTEAFF.

The rearrangement links TRBV7-2 to TRBJ1-1, with D uncertain. V was trimmed by 0 bases and J by 5 bases, leaving 7 bases between them. The CDR3 has 13 residues. Germline assignment: CDR1 SGHTA and CDR2 FQGNSA. CDR3 amino acids: CASSLAVGTEAFF. The CDR3 nucleotides read TGTGCCAGCAGCTTAGCGGTGGGGACTGAAGCTTTCTTT.

The gene calls are TRBV19 and TRBJ1-2, with 8 bases that match TRBD1. The V segment lost 5 bases and the J segment 4 bases; nucleotides outside the gene matches: 3. The germline gives CDR1 LNHDA, CDR2 SQIVND (reference sequence). The length of the CDR3 is 13 residues. For the CDR3, the DNA is TGTGCCAGTAGTGCAACAGGGGGCTATGGCTACACCTTC. This encodes CASSATGGYGYTF.

The chain recombines TRBV11-2 with TRBJ2-7, with D uncertain. The CDR3 is 11 amino acids. V dropped 2 bases and J dropped 6 bases, with 5 bases sitting between them. CDR1 and CDR2 from the germline V gene are SGHAT and FQNNGV. The CDR3 sequence: CASSLQAEQYF. CDR3 in DNA: TGTGCCAGCAGCTTACAAGCCGAGCAGTACTTC.

This chain uses TRBV4-3 with TRBJ1-2, with D possibly matching TRBD1 (6 bases). The CDR3 is 14 residues long. CDR1 and CDR2 from the germline V gene are LGHNA and YSLEER. V lost 0 bases to trimming and J lost 2 bases, with 7 bases between them. The CDR3 nucleotides are TGCGCCAGCAGCCAAGACACAGGGAACTATGGCTACACCTTC. Translating gives CASSQDTGNYGYTF.

This chain joins TRBV11-2 and TRBJ2-3, with a tentative D call TRBD2 (6 bases). V lost 3 bases and J lost 3, with 16 bases in between. Germline lookup yields CDR1 SGHAT and CDR2 FQNNGV. This CDR3 is built from 16 residues. In DNA, the CDR3 is TGTGCCAGCAGCTTCAGAGGAGGGCCTTCTACAGATACGCAGTATTTT. It codes for CASSFRGGPSTDTQYF.

The rearrangement joins TRBV19 to TRBJ1-2, with TRBD1 as a possible D gene (5 bases). Germline CDR1 LNHDA, CDR2 SQIVND (reference sequence). Trimming took off 3 bases at V and 4 bases at J, with 12 bases between the two ends. The CDR3 runs to 14 residues. The CDR3 DNA sequence: TGTGCCAGTAGTATGGTGGGGACGGGCTATGGCTACACCTTC. This sequence encodes CASSMVGTGYGYTF.

The chain links TRBV19 to TRBJ1-2, with 9 nucleotides matching TRBD1. J lost 5 bases, V lost 6 bases, and 4 bases had no gene match. The length of the CDR3 is 13 residues. Germline loops: CDR1 LNHDA, CDR2 SQIVND (reference sequence). DNA for the CDR3: TGTGCCAGTAGCACAGACAGGGGGTATGGCTACACCTTC. It encodes CASSTDRGYGYTF.

CDR3 nucleotides: TGCGCCAGCAGCTTGGGGGACAGGGAGGGCGAAAAACTGTTTTTT. Translation: CASSLGDREGEKLFF. This chain links TRBV5-1 with TRBJ1-4; 9 nucleotides align to TRBD1. This CDR3 is built from 15 residues. Germline V gene sequence: CDR1 SGHRS, CDR2 YFSETQ. Unmatched junction bases numbered 5, after V lost 0 bases and J lost 8 bases. Complete variable domain (other parts from reference TRBV5-1 and TRBJ1-4): KAGVTQTPRYLIKTRGQQVTLSCSPISGHRSVSWYQQTPGQGLQFLFEYFSETQRNKGNFPGRFSGRQFSNSRSEMNVSTLELGDSALYLCASSLGDREGEKLFFGSGTQLSVL.

The rearrangement uses TRBV11-2 and TRBJ2-7; unclear D gene. Germline CDR1 is SGHAT and CDR2 is FQNNGV. CDR3 length equals 13 residues. The V gene lost 3 bases and the J gene lost 4 bases, with 10 bases spanning the gap. The DNA for the CDR3 is TGTGCCAGCAGCTTGGGGATTTCTTACGAGCAGTACTTC. Residues: CASSLGISYEQYF.

This clone was found a few times. V usage is TRBV19 and J usage is TRBJ2-7; no clear D gene. Trimming shortened V by 6 bases and J by 3 bases, and 12 bases separated the two germline ends. The CDR3 has 13 residues. Germline V gene sequence: CDR1 LNHDA, CDR2 SQIVND (reference sequence). As DNA, the CDR3 is TGTGCCAGTAGCAGGACCCTGATCTACGAGCAGTACTTC. Protein: CASSRTLIYEQYF.

This rearrangement joins TRBV5-4 to TRBJ2-3, with 13 nucleotides matching TRBD2. Germline CDR1 is SGHNT and CDR2 is YYREEE (reference sequence). This CDR3 has 16 residues. J gave up 8 bases and V 3 bases, and 9 bases lay outside the gene matches. The CDR3 bases are TGTGCCAGCAGCTACGGACTAGCGGGGGACCGAGGTACGCAGTATTTT. Residues: CASSYGLAGDRGTQYF.

This sequence joins TRBV9 and TRBJ1-2; 7 bases map to TRBD1. Germline V gives CDR1 SGDLS, CDR2 YYNGEE. With 0 bases clipped from V and 8 bases from J, the junction kept 16 bases outside the gene matches. This CDR3 has 17 residues. The CDR3: CASSVGSVGGGAGGYTF. In DNA form, the CDR3 reads TGTGCCAGCAGCGTAGGATCCGTAGGAGGGGGCGCCGGGGGCTACACCTTC.

The J gene is TRBJ2-4, the V gene TRBV29-1, with a tentative D call TRBD2 (5 bases). Germline lookup yields CDR1 SQVTM and CDR2 ANQGSEA. V was shortened by 4 bases and J by 6 bases, with 13 bases between the two germline ends. The CDR3 consists of 13 residues. The CDR3 protein is CSVVRVSGNIQYF. CDR3 in DNA: TGCAGCGTTGTGAGGGTGTCAGGAAACATTCAGTACTTC.

The chain combines TRBV6-1 with TRBJ2-3, with 13 bases lining up with TRBD2. V was pared by 4 bases and J by 1 base, with 8 bases of the junction left unmatched. The CDR3 extends over 18 amino acids. CDR1 is MNHNS and CDR2 is SASEGT in the germline V gene. CDR3 loop: CASSGGLAGTAGTDTQYF. The CDR3 nucleotides are TGTGCCAGCAGTGGGGGACTAGCGGGAACGGCGGGCACAGATACGCAGTATTTT.

The V call is TRBV11-2, the J call TRBJ2-7, with 12 bases identical to TRBD2. Germline CDR1 is SGHAT and CDR2 is FQNNGV. This CDR3 has 15 amino acids. Losses at the gene ends were 5 bases for V and 2 bases for J; bases not matched to a gene: 4. CDR3 sequence (DNA): TGTGCCAGCAGCCTCGGACTAGCGGGGACCTACGAGCAGTACTTC. Translating gives CASSLGLAGTYEQYF.

The chain has TRBV18 and TRBJ2-1; 8 bases fit TRBD1. The trim removed 3 bases at V and 5 bases at J, leaving 3 bases unmatched. Per the germline V gene, CDR1 is KGHSH and CDR2 is LQKENI. This CDR3 spans 14 amino acids. CDR3: CASSPGDRNNEQFF. CDR3 in DNA: TGTGCCAGCTCACCCGGGGACAGGAACAATGAGCAGTTCTTC.

The chain couples TRBV5-1 to TRBJ1-1; TRBD1 matches 7 bases. The ends lost 0 bases at V and 5 bases at J; junction bases unmatched: 7. Germline lookup yields CDR1 SGHRS and CDR2 YFSETQ. This CDR3 spans 15 amino acids. The CDR3 nucleotides are TGCGCCAGCAGCTTGGGGGTCAGGGGGAGAACTGAAGCTTTCTTT. Translation gives CASSLGVRGRTEAFF. Full variable domain (remainder filled in from reference TRBV5-1 and TRBJ1-1): KAGVTQTPRYLIKTRGQQVTLSCSPISGHRSVSWYQQTPGQGLQFLFEYFSETQRNKGNFPGRFSGRQFSNSRSEMNVSTLELGDSALYLCASSLGVRGRTEAFFGQGTRLTVV.

The rearrangement links TRBV6-6 to TRBJ2-1; D could derive from TRBD1 or TRBD2 (5 bases each). The CDR3 totals 14 residues. Trimming removed 8 bases from V and 5 bases from J, with 16 bases in between. Germline V gives CDR1 MNHNY, CDR2 SVGAGI (reference sequence). The CDR3 is CASRRDELNNEQFF. The CDR3 nucleotides are TGTGCCAGCCGACGGGACGAGTTAAACAATGAGCAGTTCTTC.